The 25 T cell receptor beta chains below all came from one sample that was sequenced in a study of T cells in women clearing cervical HPV infection (dated by TCRdb to between 2018 and 2020). The library was generated by the immunoSEQ multiplex PCR assay. TCRdb stores this immuneACCESS table with in-frame sequences only. Part of the clones is absent; in the studies checked, under half of the shortfall reflects unresolved V genes, and no reason is known for the rest. The table kept for this sample lists 25,000 to 35,000 clones. Of the sample, 17% is held by the ten largest clones. The specimen was blood buffy coat. The receptors were gathered from a woman aged 18-69 years with a cervical HPV16 infection that either progressed to CIN3+ or cleared (not recorded which).

CDR3 DNA, as far as it was read: TGCGCCAGCAGCTTGGCTGTTGGGAGTACAGGGGGCACTGAA. As protein: CASSLAVGSTGGTE. The whole CDR3 is CASSLAVGSTGGTEAFF. The chain uses TRBV5-1 and TRBJ1-1, with 8 bases aligning to TRBD1. The CDR3 end falls 3 residues outside the read, so it is completed with the germline J gene. Germline V gives CDR1 SGHRS, CDR2 YFSETQ. V dropped 0 bases and J dropped 4; count of bases not matched to a gene: 11. The CDR3 loop spans 17 amino acids. The complete variable domain, with remaining parts taken from reference TRBV5-1 and TRBJ1-1, reads KAGVTQTPRYLIKTRGQQVTLSCSPISGHRSVSWYQQTPGQGLQFLFEYFSETQRNKGNFPGRFSGRQFSNSRSEMNVSTLELGDSALYLCASSLAVGSTGGTEAFFGQGTRLTVV.

Regarding this clone: The sequenced fragment ends 3 residues before the CDR3 boundary, so the rest is inferred from the germline J gene. This chain uses TRBV6-7 with TRBJ2-7; 7 positions agree with TRBD2. TRBV6-7 falls under the ORF class, with uncertain function. J lost 5 bases, V lost 5 bases, and 9 bases had no gene match. CDR3 length: 14 amino acids. The CDR3 reads CASSQSGARHEQYF. The covered CDR3 bases are TGTGCCAGCAGTCAGAGCGGGGCTCGACACGAG.

Worth noting for this clone: The observed sequence ends 3 residues before the CDR3 terminus, with the missing tail filled in from the germline J gene. The rearrangement links TRBV2 to TRBJ1-2; 9 bases are a match to TRBD1. The ends lost 6 bases at V and 3 bases at J; junction bases unmatched: 11. Germline-derived CDR1 and CDR2 are SNHLY and FYNNEI. The CDR3 is 16 amino acids. CDR3 sequence: CASRPPRDRVDYGYTF. The sequenced part of the CDR3 DNA is TGTGCCAGCAGACCTCCCCGGGACAGGGTAGACTATGGC.

In regard to this clone: Read coverage stops 3 residues before the CDR3 terminus; the germline J gene supplies the remainder. This chain uses TRBV20-1 with TRBJ2-7, with 7 positions matching TRBD1. The CDR3 length is 13 residues. The V and J ends lost 6 bases and 4 bases, in that order; junction bases with no gene match: 9. CDR1 and CDR2 from the germline V gene are DFQATT and SNEGSKA (reference sequence). The DNA read from the CDR3 is TGCAGTGCCTCGACAGGGATAGTTTACGAG. Protein product: CSASTGIVYE. The full CDR3 is CSASTGIVYEQYF.

The CDR3 DNA, read in part, is TGTGCCTCACAGGGTAACTCTGGGGCCAACGTC. Its translation: CASQGNSGANV. The CDR3 in its entirety is CASQGNSGANVLTF. The genes are TRBV10-3 and TRBJ2-6, with D tentatively TRBD1 (6 bases). The read falls 3 residues short of the CDR3 end, and the missing part is taken from the germline J gene. The CDR3 loop spans 14 amino acids. V dropped 11 bases and J dropped 0 bases, with 11 bases sitting between them. The germline CDR1 and CDR2 sequences are ENHRY and SYGVKD.

Comment on this clone: The read terminates 3 residues ahead of where the CDR3 ends, so the germline J gene completes it. The V gene is TRBV19, the J gene TRBJ2-7; maybe TRBD1 (5 bases). Trimming left V 3 bases short and J 1 base short, with 10 bases between. This CDR3 comprises 14 residues. Germline-derived CDR1 and CDR2 are LNHDA and SQIVND (reference sequence). The covered CDR3 bases are TGTGCCAGTAGTATGGCAGGGTGGTCCTACGAG. It translates to CASSMAGWSYE. The full CDR3 protein is CASSMAGWSYEQYF.

In the case of this clone: The read comes to an end 3 residues before the CDR3 does, leaving the germline J gene to fill in the end. The chain uses TRBV19 and TRBJ1-2; 7 nucleotides align to TRBD1. Unmatched junction bases numbered 12, after V lost 7 bases and J lost 4 bases. Germline CDR1 is LNHDA and CDR2 is SQIVND (reference sequence). The CDR3 consists of 15 residues. CDR3 bases read: TGTGCCAGTACCACAAGGACAGGAGATTTCTATGGC. Its translation is CASTTRTGDFYG. The whole CDR3 protein reads CASTTRTGDFYGYTF.

CDR3 loop: CAWSGKGQGNEKLFF. CDR3 DNA, as far as it was read: TGTGCCTGGAGTGGCAAGGGACAGGGGAATGAAAAG. The chain couples TRBV30 to TRBJ2-2; 10 bases match TRBD1. The read falls 3 residues short of the CDR3 end, and the missing part is taken from the germline J gene. This CDR3 has 15 amino acids. Germline CDR1 is GTSNPN and CDR2 is SVGIG (reference sequence).

Concerning this clone: The read gets to within 3 residues of the CDR3 end, and the germline J gene fills in the rest. The chain combines TRBV7-3 with TRBJ2-1; TRBD2 agrees at 10 bases. The germline CDR1 and CDR2 sequences are SGHTA and FQGTGA. With V trimmed by 4 bases and J by 7 bases, 10 bases remained unmatched. The CDR3 covers 16 residues. The CDR3 loop is CASSSPRGLAKNEQFF. The covered CDR3 bases are TGTGCCAGCAGCTCTCCGCGGGGACTAGCGAAAAATGAG.

Notes on this clone: The read ends 3 residues before the CDR3 terminus; that terminus is restored from the germline J gene. The chain employs TRBV6-1 and TRBJ2-7; D possibly uses TRBD1 or TRBD2 (5 bases each). Trimming removed 2 bases from V and 3 bases from J, with 11 bases in between. This CDR3 is built from 14 residues. Germline values: CDR1 MNHNS, CDR2 SASEGT. This CDR3 is CASSESRGDYEQYF. Partial CDR3 DNA: TGTGCCAGCAGTGAAAGTCGAGGGGACTACGAG.

Comment on this clone: The CDR3 is cut off 3 residues early in the read; its end comes from the germline J gene. This chain connects TRBV20-1 to TRBJ2-3, with TRBD2 as a possible D gene (6 bases). Germline CDR1 DFQATT, CDR2 SNEGSKA (reference sequence). This CDR3 has 15 residues. CDR3 DNA, as far as it was read: TGCAGTGCTAGAGGTAGCGGTAATAGCAATCAGCCG. Amino acid sequence: CSARGSGNSNQP. The CDR3 in its entirety is CSARGSGNSNQPQYF.

In the case of this clone: The read is 3 residues too short to cover the CDR3 end, so that end is filled in from the germline J gene. This rearrangement joins TRBV30 to TRBJ2-7, with 8 bases matching TRBD1. The CDR3 is 19 amino acids. J gave up 2 bases and V 2 bases, and 20 bases lay outside the gene matches. Per germline, CDR1 GTSNPN and CDR2 SVGIG (reference sequence). This chain's CDR3 is CAWSFRRPNDRGNTYEQYF. CDR3 DNA, as far as it was read: TGTGCCTGGAGTTTTCGACGCCCCAATGACAGGGGAAATACCTACGAG.

Concerning this clone: The read halts 3 residues ahead of the CDR3 end, with the missing end drawn from the germline J gene. The chain joins TRBV5-1 to TRBJ2-1, with TRBD2 matching over 9 bases. Per the germline V gene, CDR1 is SGHRS and CDR2 is YFSETQ. CDR3 length: 15 amino acids. V was clipped by 2 bases and J by 9 bases; unmatched bases: 9. The CDR3 protein is CASSLGGTSNSEQFF. CDR3 DNA, as far as it was read: TGCGCCAGCAGCTTAGGCGGGACTAGCAATAGTGAG. The whole variable domain, filled in from reference TRBV5-1 and TRBJ2-1, reads KAGVTQTPRYLIKTRGQQVTLSCSPISGHRSVSWYQQTPGQGLQFLFEYFSETQRNKGNFPGRFSGRQFSNSRSEMNVSTLELGDSALYLCASSLGGTSNSEQFFGPGTRLTVL.

Note on this clone: One junction end disagrees with the germline gene, perhaps due to a read error. CDR3 DNA (partial): TGTGCTAGCAGCTTAGGGGGGCCCCAAGAGACG. The encoded protein is CASSLGGPQET. In full, the CDR3 is CASSLGGPQETQYF. The gene calls are TRBV7-7 and TRBJ2-3, with D possibly being TRBD1 or TRBD2 (6 bases each). The sequence runs out 3 residues before the end of the CDR3; the remainder is reconstructed from the germline J gene. Germline loops: CDR1 SSHAT, CDR2 FNYEAQ (reference sequence). The CDR3 has 14 residues.

Points on this clone: The sequence runs out 3 residues before the end of the CDR3; the remainder is reconstructed from the germline J gene. This sequence joins TRBV6-2 or TRBV6-3 and TRBJ2-3; possible D gene TRBD2, 5 bases. Germline V gives CDR1 MNHEY, CDR2 SVGEGT. CDR3 size: 13 residues. CDR3 amino acids: CAGRSQVGETQYF. Incomplete CDR3 DNA: TGTGCCGGACGGTCTCAGGTCGGGGAGACG.

About this clone: The read gets to within 3 residues of the CDR3 end, and the germline J gene fills in the rest. This chain connects TRBV11-3 to TRBJ2-1; D unresolved. Germline loops: CDR1 SGHNT, CDR2 YENEEA. This CDR3 region has 15 residues. V was cut by 3 bases and J by 8 bases, with 17 bases left in between. The covered CDR3 bases are TGTGCCAGCAGCTTTGGGCACGGCAACAAGGATGAG. It is translated as CASSFGHGNKDE. The whole CDR3 reads CASSFGHGNKDEQFF.

About this clone itself: From the germline J gene comes the end of the CDR3, since the read stops 3 residues before it. The rearrangement links TRBV20-1 to TRBJ2-1, with TRBD2 matching over 7 bases. Losses at the gene ends were 1 base for V and 8 bases for J; bases not matched to a gene: 11. This CDR3 is built from 15 residues. CDR1 and CDR2 from the germline V gene are DFQATT and SNEGSKA (reference sequence). This CDR3 is CSARGLAARGDEQFF. The covered CDR3 bases are TGCAGTGCTAGAGGCCTAGCGGCCAGAGGGGATGAG.

In regard to this clone: The CDR3 extends 3 residues past the end of the read, so its final part is completed from the germline J gene. V gene TRBV29-1 combines with J gene TRBJ2-2, with 9 bases matching TRBD1. The CDR3 consists of 15 residues. In germline, CDR1 is SQVTM, CDR2 ANQGSEA. The trim removed 4 bases at V and 5 bases at J, leaving 8 bases unmatched. The CDR3: CSVARQGTGTGELFF. Incomplete CDR3 DNA: TGCAGCGTTGCCCGACAGGGGACAGGGACCGGGGAG.

About this clone: The read terminates 3 residues before the CDR3 end, so the remaining end is supplied by the germline J gene. The genes are TRBV18 and TRBJ1-2; D uncertain. Germline V CDR1 and CDR2: KGHSH, LQKENI. The CDR3 is 16 residues long. The part of the CDR3 DNA that was read is TGTGCCAGCTCACCAGAAACTGGGCAGACCGCCTACGAC. The encoded protein is CASSPETGQTAYD. The full CDR3 protein is CASSPETGQTAYDYTF.

Details on this clone: Sequencing ends 3 residues short of the CDR3 end; the germline J gene provides the rest. The J gene is TRBJ1-1, the V gene TRBV19; possible D gene TRBD1, 6 bases. Germline V CDR1 and CDR2: LNHDA, SQIVND (reference sequence). The CDR3 contains 16 residues. Trimming took off 0 bases at V and 0 bases at J, with 11 bases between the two ends. The sequenced CDR3 bases are TGTGCCAGTAGTATAGAGGGGGCGAGGGTGAACACTGAA. Amino acids: CASSIEGARVNTE. The CDR3, in full, reads CASSIEGARVNTEAFF. The variable domain in full, with the rest retrieved from reference TRBV19 and TRBJ1-1, is DGGITQSPKYLFRKEGQNVTLSCEQNLNHDAMYWYRQDPGQGLRLIYYSQIVNDFQKGDIAEGYSVSREKKESFPLTVTSAQKNPTAFYLCASSIEGARVNTEAFFGQGTRLTVV.

In the case of this clone: With the read ending 3 residues before the CDR3 end, the germline J gene is used to fill in that end. The rearrangement uses TRBV7-2 and TRBJ2-3, with 8 nucleotides matching TRBD2. The CDR3 sequence is 14 residues long. Looked up from germline, CDR1 is SGHTA and CDR2 is FQGNSA. The sequenced CDR3 bases are TGTGCCAGCAGCTTGAGCGGGGGCTTCTCAACG. This codes for CASSLSGGFST. The whole CDR3 reads CASSLSGGFSTQYF.

With regard to this clone: From the germline J gene comes the end of the CDR3, since the read stops 3 residues before it. This chain links TRBV19 with TRBJ2-2; D is unclear. The length of the CDR3 is 13 residues. V lost 5 bases and J 5 bases, leaving 9 bases between the germline ends. Germline V lookup: CDR1 LNHDA, CDR2 SQIVND (reference sequence). CDR3 bases read: TGTGCCAGTAGTCTGAGCAGGACCGGGGAG. Translating gives CASSLSRTGE. Given in full, the CDR3 is CASSLSRTGELFF.

Concerning this clone itself: The CDR3 end lies 3 residues beyond the end of the read and is filled in from the germline J gene. V is TRBV2 and J is TRBJ2-5, with 7 nucleotides matching TRBD1. J gave up 7 bases and V 7 bases, and 12 bases lay outside the gene matches. Germline V gene sequence: CDR1 SNHLY, CDR2 FYNNEI. This CDR3 has 14 amino acids. The CDR3 region is CASTQRGGRRTQYF. The sequenced part of the CDR3 DNA is TGTGCCAGCACCCAACGAGGGGGCAGGCGGACC.

To note about this clone: The CDR3 extends 3 residues past the end of the read, so its final part is completed from the germline J gene. V is TRBV7-8 and J is TRBJ1-1, with a possible D match to TRBD1 (6 bases). The V gene's germline CDR1 is SGHVS and CDR2 FQNEAQ. The CDR3 is 15 amino acids. V was clipped by 5 bases and J by 1 base, with 14 bases between them. CDR3 sequence reads: CASSVFGQSNTEAFF. The sequenced CDR3 bases are TGTGCCAGCAGCGTCTTCGGACAGTCGAACACTGAA.

Concerning this clone: Read data end 3 residues before the CDR3 end; the end is taken from the germline J gene. The chain recombines TRBV24-1 with TRBJ1-4; D unresolved. The CDR3 spans 12 residues. Germline V gene data show CDR1 as KGHDR and CDR2 as SFDVKD. The CDR3 loop is CATSDPNSPLFF. Partial CDR3 DNA: TGTGCCACCAGTGATCCTAATTCACCA.